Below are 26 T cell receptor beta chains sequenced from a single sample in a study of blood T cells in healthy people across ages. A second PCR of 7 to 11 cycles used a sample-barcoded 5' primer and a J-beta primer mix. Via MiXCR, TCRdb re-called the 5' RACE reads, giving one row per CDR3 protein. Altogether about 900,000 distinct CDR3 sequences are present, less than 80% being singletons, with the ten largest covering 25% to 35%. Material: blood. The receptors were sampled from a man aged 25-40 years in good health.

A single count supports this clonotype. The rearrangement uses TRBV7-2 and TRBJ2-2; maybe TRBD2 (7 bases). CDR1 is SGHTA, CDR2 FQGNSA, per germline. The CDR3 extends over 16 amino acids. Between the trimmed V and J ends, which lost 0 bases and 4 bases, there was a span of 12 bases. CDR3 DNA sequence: TGTGCCAGCAGCTTAGCGGGGGGGGCGAGCACCGGGGAGCTGTTTTTT. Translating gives CASSLAGGASTGELFF.

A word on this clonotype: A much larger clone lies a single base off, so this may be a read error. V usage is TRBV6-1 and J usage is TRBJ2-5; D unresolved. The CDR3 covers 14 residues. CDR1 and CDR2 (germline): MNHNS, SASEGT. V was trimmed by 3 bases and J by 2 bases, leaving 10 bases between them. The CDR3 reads CASSEIASQETQYF. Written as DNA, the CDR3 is TGTGCCAGCAGTGAGATTGCTTCGCAAGAGACCCAGTACTTC.

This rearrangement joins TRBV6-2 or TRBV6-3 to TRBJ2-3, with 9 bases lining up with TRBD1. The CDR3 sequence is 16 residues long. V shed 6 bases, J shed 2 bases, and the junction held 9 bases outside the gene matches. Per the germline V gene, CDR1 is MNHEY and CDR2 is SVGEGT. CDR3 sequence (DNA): TGTGCCAGCAGGATACAGGGGGCCCCAATCACAGATACGCAGTATTTT. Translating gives CASRIQGAPITDTQYF.

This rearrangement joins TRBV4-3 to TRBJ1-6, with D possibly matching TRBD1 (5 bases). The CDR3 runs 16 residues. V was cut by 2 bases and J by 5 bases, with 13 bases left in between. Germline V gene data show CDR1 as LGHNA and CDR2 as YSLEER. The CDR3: CASSQLGGPDNSPLHF. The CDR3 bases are TGCGCCAGCAGCCAACTGGGGGGACCAGATAATTCACCCCTCCACTTT.

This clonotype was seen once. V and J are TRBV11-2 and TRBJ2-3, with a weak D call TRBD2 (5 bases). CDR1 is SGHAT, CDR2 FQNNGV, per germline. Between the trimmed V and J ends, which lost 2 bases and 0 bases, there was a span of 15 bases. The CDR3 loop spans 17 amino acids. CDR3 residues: CASSLYVGLASTDTQYF. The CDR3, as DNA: TGTGCCAGCAGCTTATATGTCGGGCTAGCAAGCACAGATACGCAGTATTTT.

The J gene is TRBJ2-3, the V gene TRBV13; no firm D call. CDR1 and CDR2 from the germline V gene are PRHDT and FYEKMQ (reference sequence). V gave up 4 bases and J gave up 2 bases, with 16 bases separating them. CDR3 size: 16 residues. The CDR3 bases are TGTGCCAGCAGCTCCAGCAACGAAATTATCACAGATACGCAGTATTTT. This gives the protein CASSSSNEIITDTQYF.

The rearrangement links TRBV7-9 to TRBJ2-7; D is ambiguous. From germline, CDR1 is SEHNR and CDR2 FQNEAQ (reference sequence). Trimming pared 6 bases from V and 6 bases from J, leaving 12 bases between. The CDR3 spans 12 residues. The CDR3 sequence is CASSSGGLEQYF. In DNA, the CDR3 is TGTGCCAGCAGTTCCGGCGGTCTCGAGCAGTACTTC.

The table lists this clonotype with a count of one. As DNA, the CDR3 is TGTGCCAGCAGCGGACCAGGGACCAAGACTGAAAAACTGTTTTTT. Encoded protein: CASSGPGTKTEKLFF. This chain links TRBV9 with TRBJ1-4, with D possibly TRBD1 on 5 matching bases. The V end lost 3 bases, the J end lost 7 bases, and 16 bases lay between the germline ends. The CDR3 spans 15 residues. Looked up from germline, CDR1 is SGDLS and CDR2 is YYNGEE.

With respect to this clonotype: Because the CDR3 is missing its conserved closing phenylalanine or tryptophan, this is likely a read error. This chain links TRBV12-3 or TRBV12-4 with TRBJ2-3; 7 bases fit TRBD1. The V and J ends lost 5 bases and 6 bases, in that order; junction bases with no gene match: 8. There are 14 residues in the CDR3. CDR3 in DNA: TGTGCCAGCAGTGGGACCGGGACAGTCGATACGCAGTATTCT. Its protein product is CASSGTGTVDTQYS.

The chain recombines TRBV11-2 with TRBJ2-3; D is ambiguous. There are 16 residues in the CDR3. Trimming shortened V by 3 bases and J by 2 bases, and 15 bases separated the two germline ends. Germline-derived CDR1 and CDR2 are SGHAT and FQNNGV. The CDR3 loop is CASSFTPWKITDTQYF. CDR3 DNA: TGTGCCAGCAGCTTCACCCCGTGGAAGATCACAGATACGCAGTATTTT.

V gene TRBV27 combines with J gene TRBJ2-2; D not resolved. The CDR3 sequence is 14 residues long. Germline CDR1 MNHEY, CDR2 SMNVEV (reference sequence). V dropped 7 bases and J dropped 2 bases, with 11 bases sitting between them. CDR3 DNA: TGTGCCAGCACCTGGGGTACAAACACCGGGGAGCTGTTTTTT. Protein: CASTWGTNTGELFF.

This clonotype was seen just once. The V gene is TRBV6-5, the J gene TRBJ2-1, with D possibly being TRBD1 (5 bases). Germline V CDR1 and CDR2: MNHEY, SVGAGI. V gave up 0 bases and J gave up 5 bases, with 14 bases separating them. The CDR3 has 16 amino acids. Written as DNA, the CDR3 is TGTGCCAGCAGTTACTCCGGCCTAGGGGAACACAATGAGCAGTTCTTC. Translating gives CASSYSGLGEHNEQFF.

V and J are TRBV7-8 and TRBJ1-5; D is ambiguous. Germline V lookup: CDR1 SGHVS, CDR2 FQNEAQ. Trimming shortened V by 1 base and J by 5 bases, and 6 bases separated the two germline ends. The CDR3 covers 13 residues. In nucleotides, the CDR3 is TGTGCCAGCAGCTTAGGGCAGCATCAGCCCCAGCATTTT. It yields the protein CASSLGQHQPQHF.

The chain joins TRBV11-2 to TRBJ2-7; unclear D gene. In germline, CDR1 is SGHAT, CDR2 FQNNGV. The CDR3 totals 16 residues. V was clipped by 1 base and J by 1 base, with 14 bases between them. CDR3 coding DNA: TGTGCCAGCAGCTTAGTTAGCTCAATTTCGTCCTACGAGCAGTACTTC. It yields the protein CASSLVSSISSYEQYF. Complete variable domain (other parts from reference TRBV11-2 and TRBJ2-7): EAGVAQSPRYKIIEKRQSVAFWCNPISGHATLYWYQQILGQGPKLLIQFQNNGVVDDSQLPKDRFSAERLKGVDSTLKIQPAKLEDSAVYLCASSLVSSISSYEQYFGPGTRLTVT.

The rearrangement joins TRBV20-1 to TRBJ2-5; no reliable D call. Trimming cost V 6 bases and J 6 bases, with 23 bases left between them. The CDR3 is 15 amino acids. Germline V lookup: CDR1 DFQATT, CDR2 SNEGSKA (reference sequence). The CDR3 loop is CSAIDANTALKTQYF. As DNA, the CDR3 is TGCAGTGCCATTGACGCAAATACAGCTTTAAAGACCCAGTACTTC.

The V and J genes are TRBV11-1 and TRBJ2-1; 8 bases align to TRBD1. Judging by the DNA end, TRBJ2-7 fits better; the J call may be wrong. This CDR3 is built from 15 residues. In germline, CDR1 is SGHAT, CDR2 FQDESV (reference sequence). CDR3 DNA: TGTGCCAGCAGCGCCGACAGGGGCTCCTACAATGAGCAGTACTTC. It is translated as CASSADRGSYNEQYF.

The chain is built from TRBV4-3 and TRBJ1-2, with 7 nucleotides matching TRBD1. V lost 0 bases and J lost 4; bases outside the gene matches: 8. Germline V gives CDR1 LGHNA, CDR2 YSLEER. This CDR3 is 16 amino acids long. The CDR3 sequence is CASSQDGGTALYGYTF. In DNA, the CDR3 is TGCGCCAGCAGCCAAGATGGCGGGACAGCCCTCTATGGCTACACCTTC.

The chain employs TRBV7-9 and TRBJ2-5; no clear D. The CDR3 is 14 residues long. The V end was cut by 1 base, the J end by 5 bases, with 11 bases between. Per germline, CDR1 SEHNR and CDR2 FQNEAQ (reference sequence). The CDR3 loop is CASSLVSEPETQYF. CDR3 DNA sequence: TGTGCCAGCAGCTTAGTGTCGGAGCCCGAGACCCAGTACTTC.

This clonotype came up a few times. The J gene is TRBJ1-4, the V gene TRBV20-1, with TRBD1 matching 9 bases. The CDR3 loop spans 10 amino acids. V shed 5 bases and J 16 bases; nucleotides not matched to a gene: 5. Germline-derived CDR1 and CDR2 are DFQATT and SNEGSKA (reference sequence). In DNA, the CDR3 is TGCAGTGCTTCCCGGGACAGGGAGTTTTTT. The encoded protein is CSASRDREFF.

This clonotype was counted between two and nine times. The DNA of the CDR3 is TGTGCCAGCGGCTCCCGAAATTCCAACTATGGCTACACCTTC. This translates into CASGSRNSNYGYTF. V is TRBV2 and J is TRBJ1-2; unclear D gene. The CDR3 extends over 14 amino acids. Trimming took off 8 bases at V and 2 bases at J, with 15 bases between the two ends. Germline V CDR1 and CDR2: SNHLY, FYNNEI.

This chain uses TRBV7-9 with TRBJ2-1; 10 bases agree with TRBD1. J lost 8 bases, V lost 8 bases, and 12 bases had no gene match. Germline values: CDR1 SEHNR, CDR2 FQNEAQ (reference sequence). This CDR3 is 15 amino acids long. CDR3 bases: TGTGCCAGCCCAAATGGGGACAGGGGTTGGGATGAGCAGTTCTTC. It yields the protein CASPNGDRGWDEQFF.

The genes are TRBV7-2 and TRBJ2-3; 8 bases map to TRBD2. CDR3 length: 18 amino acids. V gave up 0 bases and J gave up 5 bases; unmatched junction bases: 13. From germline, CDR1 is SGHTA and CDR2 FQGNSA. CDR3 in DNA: TGTGCCAGCAGCTTAGCCGCAGCGGGGGAGGCCCAGGGAGATACGCAGTATTTT. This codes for CASSLAAAGEAQGDTQYF.

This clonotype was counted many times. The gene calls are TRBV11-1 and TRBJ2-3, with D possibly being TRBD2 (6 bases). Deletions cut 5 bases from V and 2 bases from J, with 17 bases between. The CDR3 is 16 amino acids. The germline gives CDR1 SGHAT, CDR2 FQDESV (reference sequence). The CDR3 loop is CASSALVRGSTDTQYF. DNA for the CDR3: TGTGCCAGCAGCGCGCTAGTTCGGGGGTCCACAGATACGCAGTATTTT.

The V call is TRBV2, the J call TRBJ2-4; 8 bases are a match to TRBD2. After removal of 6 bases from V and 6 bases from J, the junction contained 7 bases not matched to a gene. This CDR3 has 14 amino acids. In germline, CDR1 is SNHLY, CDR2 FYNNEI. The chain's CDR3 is CASRGGLAGNIQYF. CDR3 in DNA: TGTGCCAGCAGGGGAGGACTAGCCGGAAACATTCAGTACTTC.

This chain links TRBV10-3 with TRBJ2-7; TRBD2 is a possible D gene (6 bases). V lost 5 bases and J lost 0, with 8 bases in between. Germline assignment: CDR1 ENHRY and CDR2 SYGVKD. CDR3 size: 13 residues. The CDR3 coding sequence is TGTGCCATCAGTCCGGGACTCTCCTACGAGCAGTACTTC. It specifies CAISPGLSYEQYF.

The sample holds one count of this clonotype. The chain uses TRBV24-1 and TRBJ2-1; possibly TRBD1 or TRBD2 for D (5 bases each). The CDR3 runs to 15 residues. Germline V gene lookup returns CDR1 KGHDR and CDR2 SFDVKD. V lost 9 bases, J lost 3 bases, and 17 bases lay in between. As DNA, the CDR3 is TGTGCCACCTCGGGACCGGGACCAAACTACAATGAGCAGTTCTTC. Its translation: CATSGPGPNYNEQFF.